This passage covers 5 T cell receptor beta chains from one sample sequenced in a study of a mutant IDH1 vaccine in newly diagnosed glioma. This table comes from immunoSEQ multiplex PCR, and its TCRdb copy is limited to in-frame clones, with some not included. Altogether around 100,000 clones are present, about 80% being singletons, with the ten largest covering roughly 5%. Time point specified: baseline, week 1 (first vaccination visit). Regarding treatment: pre-vaccination baseline after standard-of-care therapy. The specimen comprised PBMCs, sampled from a glioma patient treated with radiotherapy, temozolomide or both. These receptors were obtained from a middle-aged man with glioma. Some clones in this sample may be carry-over from other donors' samples.

This chain connects TRBV6-5 to TRBJ1-2, with 8 bases aligning to TRBD1. CDR1 and CDR2 from the germline V gene are MNHEY and SVGAGI. V lost 6 bases, J lost 8 bases, and 11 bases stayed unmatched. The CDR3 extends over 14 amino acids. For the CDR3, the DNA is TGTGCCAGCAGCCCCGGACAGGGTCGGTACGGCTACACCTTC. This gives the protein CASSPGQGRYGYTF.

The chain couples TRBV6-1 to TRBJ1-5; TRBD1 agrees at 10 bases. The V segment lost 2 bases and the J segment 6 bases; nucleotides outside the gene matches: 7. Germline V gene data show CDR1 as MNHNS and CDR2 as SASEGT. The CDR3 is 16 residues long. The CDR3 spells CASSEWGTGVTQPQHF. Written as DNA, the CDR3 is TGTGCCAGCAGTGAATGGGGGACAGGGGTAACTCAGCCCCAGCATTTT.

This chain links TRBV2 with TRBJ1-6; a weak D match, TRBD1 (6 bases). V was shortened by 7 bases and J by 0 bases, with 10 bases between the two germline ends. CDR3 length equals 15 residues. From germline, CDR1 is SNHLY and CDR2 FYNNEI. CDR3 sequence (DNA): TGTGCCAGCAAGGGGGACATCTCCTATAATTCACCCCTCCACTTT. Encoded protein: CASKGDISYNSPLHF.

The chain combines TRBV5-1 with TRBJ1-2, with TRBD1 matching 12 bases. The CDR3 totals 18 residues. Trimming took 0 bases from V and 3 from J; bases not matched to a gene: 9. CDR1 SGHRS and CDR2 YFSETQ come from the germline V gene. The CDR3, as DNA: TGCGCCAGCAGCTTGGAGGCCCGGGACAGGGGGCTGGACTATGGCTACACCTTC. As protein: CASSLEARDRGLDYGYTF.

The rearrangement links TRBV4-2 to TRBJ2-3, with a weak D call TRBD1 (9 bases). V lost 1 base and J 6 bases, leaving 26 bases between the germline ends. Germline assignment: CDR1 LGHNA and CDR2 YNFKEQ. CDR3 length: 19 amino acids. CDR3 nucleotides: TGTGCCAGCAGCCAAGCGGGGCGGGGGGCCCAAGACAGGGGGGATACGCAGTATTTT. It is translated as CASSQAGRGAQDRGDTQYF.